The 21 T cell receptor gamma chains listed next were all sequenced from one sample in a study of γδ T cells in repeated Plasmodium falciparum infection. Gammadelta T cells were flow-sorted from PBMC into Vgamma9/Vdelta2+ and Vdelta2-negative populations for bulk analysis. TCRdb re-called clones from the multiplex PCR reads via CATT. The sample has 25,000 to 35,000 gamma-chain clones, roughly 1.4% seen once; the top ten hold roughly a fifth. The sample was gamma-delta T cells from blood. The receptors come from a pool of human donors (malaria-infected and uninfected, not separated).

Turning to this clone: A far larger clone is one base from this, pointing to a likely read error. Other nucleotide sequences from this sample produce the same CDR3. The V and J genes are TRGV9 and TRGJ1 or TRGJ2. The J gene, absent from TCRdb, was called here by matching the DNA to germline. Germline V gene data show CDR1 as GITISATS and CDR2 as ISYDGTV (reference sequence). CDR3 length: 14 amino acids. In DNA, the CDR3 is TGTGCCCTGTGGGAAATTCCAAATTATTATAAGAAACTCTTT. Amino acid sequence: CALWEIPNYYKKLF.

This clone was seen many times. Given a far larger clone just one base away, this is likely a sequencing read error. Distinct nucleotide sequences in the sample also encode this CDR3. Here the V gene is TRGV4, but the J gene went uncalled. The CDR3 is 12 residues long. Per germline, CDR1 EGSTGY and CDR2 YDSYTSSV. The CDR3 sequence is CATWDMYYKKLF. As DNA, the CDR3 is TGTGCCACCTGGGATATGTATTATAAGAAGCTCTTT.

This clone was observed at least ten times. The chain combines TRGV2 with TRGJ1 or TRGJ2. The J segment lost 9 bases and the V segment lost 2 bases, leaving 10 bases of the junction unmatched. The CDR3 contains 13 residues. Looked up from germline, CDR1 is EGSNGY and CDR2 is YDSYNSKV. CDR3 residues: CATWDVIPLKKLF. In DNA form, the CDR3 reads TGTGCCACCTGGGACGTGATACCACTTAAGAAACTCTTT.

This clone was observed at least ten times. The TCRdb record carries a much larger clone's protein, which differs from this DNA's translation at residue 4; a read error is the likely cause, and the protein listed here is the DNA translation. The rearrangement links TRGV9 to TRGJP2. In the absence of a J gene in TCRdb, the DNA was matched to germline to assign it here. The CDR3 runs to 16 residues. Per the germline V gene, CDR1 is GITISATS and CDR2 is ISYDGTV (reference sequence). As DNA, the CDR3 is TGTGCCTTGCGGGAGGTGGTTGGGGGTAGTGATTGGATCAAGACGTTT. It translates to CALREVVGGSDWIKTF.

In this sample, this clone turned up a few times. TCRdb's protein, taken from a much larger clone, differs from this DNA's translation at residue 5, likely owing to a read error; the protein displayed comes from the DNA. This chain joins TRGV9 and TRGJP. The J gene was not available in TCRdb and was assigned here by matching the DNA to germline segments. This CDR3 has 17 amino acids. CDR1 is GITISATS, CDR2 ISYDGTV, per germline (reference sequence). V lost 6 bases to trimming and J lost 4 bases; unmatched junction nucleotides: 9. The CDR3 DNA reads TGTGCCTTGTGGAAGGCAAAACAAGAGTTGGGCAAAAAAATCAAGGTATTT. Protein: CALWKAKQELGKKIKVF.

In this sample, this clone turned up many times. TCRdb's listed protein matches a much larger clone and diverges from this DNA's translation at residue 7, likely through a read error; the protein shown comes from the DNA. The chain combines TRGV2 with TRGJP1. No J gene is reported in TCRdb; it was inferred here by comparing the DNA with germline. The V segment lost 9 bases and the J segment 4 bases; nucleotides outside the gene matches: 11. This CDR3 spans 14 amino acids. Germline-derived CDR1 and CDR2 are EGSNGY and YDSYNSKV. The CDR3 reads CATKSCITGWFKIF. In nucleotides, the CDR3 is TGTGCCACCAAAAGTTGTATCACTGGTTGGTTCAAGATATTT.

In this sample, this clone turned up a few times. The protein TCRdb lists belongs to a much larger clone and differs from this DNA's translation at residue 11, which points to a read error; the protein shown is made from the DNA. The V gene is TRGV9; the J gene was not called. The CDR3 spans 14 residues. CDR1 GITISATS and CDR2 ISYDGTV come from the germline V gene (reference sequence). The CDR3 region is CALWEVQRGYNKLF. In DNA form, the CDR3 reads TGTGCCTTGTGGGAGGTGCAAAGGGGTTATAATAAACTCTTT.

This clone has more than one count but fewer than ten. TCRdb's protein for this DNA is that of a much larger clone and differs from the translation at residue 10, likely a read error; the protein shown is the DNA translation. This chain uses TRGV5 with TRGJP2. Since TCRdb gives no J gene, matching the DNA to germline was used here to assign it. Looked up from germline, CDR1 is VINAFY and CDR2 is YDVSNSKD. There are 14 residues in the CDR3. CDR3 coding DNA: TGTGCCACCTGGGACAAACGTAGTGATGGGATCAAGACGTTT. Translation: CATWDKRSDGIKTF.

This clone was detected ten times or more. For this DNA, TCRdb reports the protein of a much larger clone, which diverges at residue 11, most likely from a read error; the protein presented here is translated directly from the DNA. The J gene is TRGJP, the V gene TRGV3. The J gene is not listed in TCRdb, so it was assigned here from a DNA match to germline. The germline CDR1 and CDR2 sequences are VTNTFY and YDVSTARD (reference sequence). CDR3 length equals 12 residues. V was pared by 1 base and J by 23 bases, with 8 bases of the junction left unmatched. The CDR3 spells CATWDSRWFKVF. DNA for the CDR3: TGTGCCACCTGGGACAGCCGTTGGTTCAAGGTATTT.

This clone was seen a handful of times. A read error likely explains why the TCRdb protein, taken from a much larger clone, differs from this DNA's translation at residue 8; the protein shown is translated from the DNA. This chain links TRGV9 with TRGJ1 or TRGJ2. The J gene is absent in TCRdb and was assigned here via DNA matching to germline. CDR3 length: 13 amino acids. Germline V gene data show CDR1 as GITISATS and CDR2 as ISYDGTV (reference sequence). The V gene end was trimmed by 4 bases and the J gene end by 5 bases; junction bases not matched to a gene: 8. CDR3 sequence (DNA): TGTGCCTTGTGGGACTCGGCTGATTATAAGAAACTCTTT. This codes for CALWDSADYKKLF.

This clone came up many times. The TCRdb record carries a much larger clone's protein, which differs from this DNA's translation at residue 11; a read error is the likely cause, and the protein listed here is the DNA translation. The V gene is TRGV9, but the J gene lacks a call. The CDR3 has 13 amino acids. Germline CDR1 GITISATS, CDR2 ISYDGTV (reference sequence). The CDR3 sequence: CALQELGKKIEVF. Here the CDR3 DNA reads TGTGCCTTGCAAGAGTTGGGCAAAAAAATCGAGGTATTT.

This clone has more than one count but fewer than ten. The protein held in TCRdb is that of a much larger clone and does not match this DNA's translation at residue 3, likely because of a read error; the protein shown is translated from the DNA. The chain has TRGV9 and TRGJP1. TCRdb offers no J gene call, so here the DNA was matched to germline to obtain one. The CDR3 is made up of 11 amino acids. Germline V gene lookup returns CDR1 GITISATS and CDR2 ISYDGTV (reference sequence). The CDR3 sequence: CASWRGWFKIF. As DNA, the CDR3 is TGTGCCTCGTGGAGGGGTTGGTTCAAGATATTT.

This clone was seen at least ten times. With only one base between it and a far larger clone, this is likely a read error. This same CDR3 is encoded by further DNA sequences in the sample. This chain uses TRGV9 with TRGJ1 or TRGJ2. TCRdb does not report a J gene; here it was assigned by matching the DNA to germline references. The CDR3 runs 14 residues. CDR1 GITISATS and CDR2 ISYDGTV come from the germline V gene (reference sequence). The CDR3 sequence is CALWEVGHYYKKLF. The DNA of the CDR3 is TGTGCCTTATGGGAGGTGGGACATTATTATAAGAAACTCTTT.

This clone appeared a few times. This likely traces to a read error, being one base from a far larger clone. Other nucleotide sequences from this sample produce the same CDR3. The CDR3 bases are TGTGCCTTGTGGGAGGTGCACGGAGGAGAGTTGGGCAAAAAAATCAAGGTATTT. It yields the protein CALWEVHGGELGKKIKVF. The gene calls are TRGV9 and TRGJP. No J gene is reported in TCRdb; it was inferred here by comparing the DNA with germline. In germline, CDR1 is GITISATS, CDR2 ISYDGTV (reference sequence). The V segment lost 0 bases and the J segment 6 bases; nucleotides outside the gene matches: 8. This CDR3 region has 18 residues.

The sample holds many counts of this clone. V gene TRGV3 combines with J gene TRGJ1 or TRGJ2. Germline V gives CDR1 VTNTFY, CDR2 YDVSTARD (reference sequence). The CDR3 loop spans 14 amino acids. The junction had 8 bases not matched to a gene; V was cut back by 3 bases and J by 3 bases. The CDR3 region is CATWDGGFYYKKLF. CDR3 DNA sequence: TGTGCCACCTGGGACGGGGGGTTTTATTATAAGAAACTCTTT.

As regards this clone: The likely explanation is a read error, given a far larger clone one base away. The sample carries other DNA sequences with the same CDR3. CDR3 sequence: CALWDPNYYKKLF. CDR3 sequence (DNA): TGTGCCTTGTGGGATCCGAATTACTATAAGAAACTCTTT. This chain links TRGV9 with TRGJ1 or TRGJ2. TCRdb offers no J gene call, so here the DNA was matched to germline to obtain one. This CDR3 is built from 13 residues. Germline assignment: CDR1 GITISATS and CDR2 ISYDGTV (reference sequence).

This clone was counted between two and nine times. The protein in TCRdb stems from a much larger clone and differs at residue 3 from this DNA's translation, likely a read error; here the protein is translated from the DNA. V usage is TRGV3 and J usage is TRGJP2. CDR3 size: 14 residues. Per the germline V gene, CDR1 is VTNTFY and CDR2 is YDVSTARD (reference sequence). CDR3 protein: CAAWDKKFGWIKTF. Here the CDR3 DNA reads TGTGCCGCCTGGGACAAGAAATTTGGTTGGATCAAGACGTTT.

Within the sample, this clone is medium-sized. J is TRGJ1 or TRGJ2 and V is TRGV8. Germline CDR1 is VENAVY and CDR2 is YDSYNSRV. The CDR3 totals 11 residues. The J segment lost 11 bases and the V segment lost 0 bases, leaving 4 bases of the junction unmatched. The CDR3 DNA reads TGTGCCACCTGGGATAGGAAGCAGAAACTCTTT. Protein: CATWDRKQKLF.

This clone was found a few times. A far larger clone lies a single base away; this is likely a read error. Other DNA sequences within the sample encode an identical CDR3. The chain recombines TRGV9 with TRGJ1 or TRGJ2. Here the J gene was assigned by germline matching of the DNA, as TCRdb has none. Trimming took 0 bases from V and 12 from J; bases not matched to a gene: 11. This CDR3 comprises 13 residues. Germline values: CDR1 GITISATS, CDR2 ISYDGTV (reference sequence). The CDR3 protein is CALWEVRDGGKLF. Written as DNA, the CDR3 is TGTGCCTTGTGGGAGGTGCGGGACGGGGGGAAACTCTTT.

In its sample, this clone was seen a few times. The protein held in TCRdb is that of a much larger clone and does not match this DNA's translation at residue 5, likely because of a read error; the protein shown is translated from the DNA. CDR3 coding DNA: TGTGCCTTGTGGGTGCCGAAGACTTATTATAAGAAACTCTTT. Residues: CALWVPKTYYKKLF. The genes are TRGV9 and TRGJ1 or TRGJ2. Since TCRdb gives no J gene, matching the DNA to germline was used here to assign it. Germline CDR1 is GITISATS and CDR2 is ISYDGTV (reference sequence). The junction had 10 bases not matched to a gene; V was cut back by 5 bases and J by 3 bases. The CDR3 sequence is 14 residues long.

This clone was seen more than once but under ten times. The protein held in TCRdb is that of a much larger clone and does not match this DNA's translation at residue 2, likely because of a read error; the protein shown is translated from the DNA. V and J are TRGV5P and TRGJ1 or TRGJ2. TRGV5P counts as a pseudogene. This CDR3 region has 13 residues. CDR3 protein: CTTWPPGYYKKLF. CDR3 DNA: TGTACCACCTGGCCCCCGGGGTATTATAAGAAACTGTTT.